This T cell receptor beta chain was retrieved from a study of siplizumab effects on memory and regulatory T cells. The germline CDR1 and CDR2 sequences are SGHNT and YENEEA. CDR3 length: 14 amino acids. Trimming took off 0 bases at V and 6 bases at J, with 9 bases between the two ends. A word on this clone: As yet, its antigen is unknown.

TCRdb keeps only in-frame clones here, not all; method: immunoSEQ multiplex PCR. This table holds 90,000 to 140,000 clones, just over 90% found once. Study findings and constraints: The authors mapped only a minor fraction of alloreactive clones to unstimulated subsets. Contribution to the alloresponse seemed major for naive T cells, which also seemed more diverse than memory cells. No functional test confirmed suppression by proliferating siplizumab-culture Tregs. Treatment with siplizumab left mappable alloreactive CD4+ clones averaging roughly 70% Treg-derived, compared with roughly 26% in controls.

Sequenced: CD4+ T cells sorted from blood. The chain recombines TRBV11-3 with TRBJ2-1; D remains unclear. The TCR sequence derives from a human donor in good health. CDR3 nucleotide sequence: TGTGCCAGCAGCTTAGATGGAACGGCCAATGAGCAGTTCTTC. It codes for CASSLDGTANEQFF.